In its sample, the clone carrying this T cell receptor beta chain was seen a few times. Its target is unknown. The data derive from a study of spatial heterogeneity in lung cancer. About the study: Matched bulk RNA-seq gave a T cell module score that correlated strongly with tumor-region TCR transcript counts.

General study points: The number of expanded tumor alpha and beta chains correlated with mutation number. Tracking of ubiquitous and regional nonsynonymous mutations by counts of ubiquitous and regional expanded TCRs, respectively, was seen.

Time point meaning: sample taken at primary tumor resection. Each TCR cDNA molecule carried a unique molecular identifier. TCRdb itself ran the 5' RACE reads through MiXCR, one entry per CDR3 protein. The sample includes about 10,000 distinct CDR3 sequences, 12% seen only once; the top ten take approximately 14%. J lost 4 bases, V lost 1 base, and 3 bases had no gene match. CDR3 size: 15 residues. Germline V CDR1 and CDR2: SEHNR, FQNEAQ (reference sequence). The source was lung tumor tissue, collected at surgery. The clonotype comes from a female donor with early-stage non-small cell lung cancer. V and J are TRBV7-9 and TRBJ1-1; 10 bases agree with TRBD1. Here the CDR3 DNA reads TGTGCCAGCAGCTTAGGGACAGGGGGAAGCACTGAAGCTTTCTTT. It is translated as CASSLGTGGSTEAFF.